This T cell receptor (beta chain) was identified in a study of T cells in Graves' hyperthyroidism and ophthalmopathy. The V gene end was trimmed by 6 bases and the J gene end by 4 bases; junction bases not matched to a gene: 5. The V gene's germline CDR1 is SNHLY and CDR2 FYNNEI. The CDR3 consists of 14 residues. Amplified TCR beta CDR3 regions came from RNA transcripts. The study used the HTBI primer set for a first-round RT-PCR of the TCR CDR3. From the multiplex PCR reads, TCRdb called clonotypes with MiXCR, one entry per CDR3 protein. Of roughly 650,000 distinct CDR3 sequences listed, roughly 16% are singletons.

The clonotype originates from a woman between 40 and 50 years old with Graves' ophthalmopathy. The specimen was blood. The V call is TRBV2, the J call TRBJ2-1; 8 nucleotides line up with TRBD2. The CDR3 coding sequence is TGTGCCAGCAGGATCGGGGGGGAATACAATGAGCAGTTCTTC. Its protein is CASRIGGEYNEQFF.